These 21 T cell receptor beta chains originate from one sample sequenced in a study of blood T cell repertoires in COVID-19. Here immunoSEQ multiplex PCR was the method, and the copy in TCRdb shows in-frame clones only, minus some. The table records 76,000 or so clones, roughly 82% of them present only once. The sequenced sample consisted of peripheral blood. These receptor sequences come from a man aged 45-65 years with acute or convalescent COVID-19.

The V and J genes are TRBV13 and TRBJ1-5, with D maybe TRBD1 (6 bases). Between the trimmed V and J ends, which lost 5 bases and 4 bases, there was a span of 15 bases. There are 15 residues in the CDR3. Germline CDR1 and CDR2: PRHDT and FYEKMQ (reference sequence). The CDR3 nucleotides read TGTGCCAGCAGCGAACGAGGACAGAAAAATCAGCCCCAGCATTTT. Protein sequence: CASSERGQKNQPQHF.

J is TRBJ2-2 and V is TRBV5-1, with TRBD1 matching 9 bases. Germline CDR1 is SGHRS and CDR2 is YFSETQ. V shed 4 bases and J 5 bases; nucleotides not matched to a gene: 12. The CDR3 is 17 amino acids. The CDR3 sequence is CASSTWSGTGSTGELFF. DNA for the CDR3: TGCGCCAGCAGCACGTGGTCCGGGACAGGGAGTACCGGGGAGCTGTTTTTT. Full variable domain (missing parts from reference TRBV5-1 and TRBJ2-2): KAGVTQTPRYLIKTRGQQVTLSCSPISGHRSVSWYQQTPGQGLQFLFEYFSETQRNKGNFPGRFSGRQFSNSRSEMNVSTLELGDSALYLCASSTWSGTGSTGELFFGEGSRLTVL.

CDR3 sequence reads: CASSQEGQGVYHYGYTF. Here the CDR3 DNA reads TGTGCCAGCAGCCAAGAGGGACAGGGTGTGTATCACTATGGCTACACCTTC. V usage is TRBV3-1 (or the pseudogene TRBV3-2) and J usage is TRBJ1-2; the match to TRBD1 covers 9 bases. Per germline, CDR1 LGHDT and CDR2 YNNKEL (reference sequence). The V segment lost 0 bases and the J segment 3 bases; nucleotides outside the gene matches: 8. The CDR3 consists of 17 residues.

The rearrangement links TRBV4-2 to TRBJ1-4; D is possibly TRBD1 (6 bases). Germline V gene lookup returns CDR1 LGHNA and CDR2 YNFKEQ. CDR3 length equals 15 residues. V lost 4 bases and J lost 0, with 9 bases in between. The CDR3 coding sequence is TGTGCCAGCAGCCGCCGGACAGCAACTAATGAAAAACTGTTTTTT. Its translation: CASSRRTATNEKLFF.

This rearrangement joins TRBV5-6 to TRBJ2-7, with a tentative D call TRBD2 (5 bases). The germline V gene encodes CDR1 SGHDT and CDR2 YYEEEE. The CDR3 sequence is 14 residues long. Trimming took off 0 bases at V and 7 bases at J, with 14 bases between the two ends. This CDR3 is CASSLGLGLREQYF. The CDR3, as DNA: TGTGCCAGCAGCTTGGGATTAGGACTGAGGGAGCAGTACTTC.

This sequence joins TRBV9 and TRBJ1-6; no definite D call. Germline CDR1 is SGDLS and CDR2 is YYNGEE. The CDR3 consists of 12 residues. The germline V and J ends were trimmed by 4 bases and 6 bases, with 5 bases remaining between them. CDR3 residues: CASSKSNSPLHF. CDR3 nucleotide sequence: TGTGCCAGCAGCAAGAGTAATTCACCCCTCCACTTT.

The chain uses TRBV5-1 and TRBJ1-1, with D hard to call. The V end was cut by 4 bases, the J end by 1 base, with 14 bases between. Germline CDR1 reads SGHRS; CDR2 reads YFSETQ. This CDR3 has 15 amino acids. This CDR3 reads CASSVTPGTNTEAFF. The CDR3 DNA follows: TGCGCCAGCAGCGTCACACCGGGAACGAACACTGAAGCTTTCTTT.

The gene calls are TRBV30 and TRBJ2-5; tentative D call: TRBD2 (6 bases). V lost 1 base to trimming and J lost 5 bases, with 11 bases between them. Germline CDR1 GTSNPN, CDR2 SVGIG (reference sequence). CDR3 length: 13 amino acids. CDR3: CAWSGTTGETQYF. CDR3 nucleotide sequence: TGTGCCTGGAGTGGGACTACCGGTGAGACCCAGTACTTC.

The genes are TRBV29-1 and TRBJ1-5; unclear D gene. The CDR3 has 13 residues. Germline V lookup: CDR1 SQVTM, CDR2 ANQGSEA. The CDR3 bases are TGCGCGGTTGGTGGGTCTCTCACGCAGCCCCAGCATTTT. It translates to CAVGGSLTQPQHF. Variable domain in full (rest from reference TRBV29-1 and TRBJ1-5): SAVISQKPSRDICQRGTSLTIQCQVDSQVTMMFWYRQQPGQSLTLIATANQGSEATYESGFVIDKFPISRPNLTFSTLTVSNMSPEDSSIYLCAVGGSLTQPQHFGDGTRLSIL.

The rearrangement links TRBV25-1 to TRBJ1-2; 9 bases map to TRBD1. The CDR3 extends over 16 amino acids. V trimming: 4 bases; J trimming: 2 bases; junction bases outside the gene matches: 8. Looked up from germline, CDR1 is MGHDK and CDR2 is SYGVNS. CDR3 sequence: CASSATTGGENYGYTF. CDR3 bases: TGTGCCAGCAGTGCAACAACAGGGGGCGAAAACTATGGCTACACCTTC.

The V gene is TRBV5-8, the J gene TRBJ1-4; 10 bases are a match to TRBD1. V gave up 1 base and J gave up 8 bases; unmatched junction bases: 5. Germline V gene sequence: CDR1 SGHTS, CDR2 YDEGEE. The CDR3 loop spans 15 amino acids. CDR3 nucleotide sequence: TGTGCCAGCAGCTTGATCGGGACAGGGGAAGAAAAACTGTTTTTT. This encodes CASSLIGTGEEKLFF.

The chain is built from TRBV7-8 and TRBJ2-6, with D unclear. Germline assignment: CDR1 SGHVS and CDR2 FQNEAQ. The CDR3 sequence is 14 residues long. Trimming stripped 7 bases from V and 4 bases from J, with 11 bases between. CDR3 protein: CASKEYSGANVLTF. The CDR3 coding sequence is TGTGCCAGCAAAGAGTATTCAGGGGCCAACGTCCTGACTTTC.

The rearrangement links TRBV29-1 to TRBJ2-7; no clear D gene. Trimming took off 5 bases at V and 4 bases at J, with 6 bases between the two ends. The CDR3 is 10 residues long. Germline CDR1 is SQVTM and CDR2 is ANQGSEA. CDR3 DNA sequence: TGCAGCGTTCGCGATTACGAGCAGTACTTC. Its protein product is CSVRDYEQYF.

This chain joins TRBV6-5 and TRBJ1-6, with TRBD1 matching over 7 bases. The CDR3 runs 14 residues. Germline V gene sequence: CDR1 MNHEY, CDR2 SVGAGI. V shed 6 bases, J shed 9 bases, and the junction held 8 bases outside the gene matches. Here the CDR3 reads CASRTTGVGSPLHF. DNA of the CDR3: TGTGCCAGCAGGACAACAGGGGTCGGTTCACCCCTCCACTTT.

The chain couples TRBV7-3 to TRBJ1-2; TRBD1 matches 7 bases. Germline CDR1 reads SGHTA; CDR2 reads FQGTGA. J lost 3 bases, V lost 1 base, and 5 bases had no gene match. The CDR3 sequence is 15 residues long. The CDR3 loop is CASSLRGGTDYGYTF. The CDR3 DNA sequence: TGTGCCAGCAGCTTAAGAGGGGGCACCGACTATGGCTACACCTTC.

V usage is TRBV28 and J usage is TRBJ1-2; 8 bases match TRBD1. CDR3 length: 12 residues. CDR1 is MDHEN, CDR2 SYDVKM, per germline. The V and J ends lost 5 bases and 4 bases, in that order; junction bases with no gene match: 0. The CDR3 region has the DNA TGTGCCAGCAGTGGACAGGGCTATGGCTACACCTTC. Translation: CASSGQGYGYTF.

The rearrangement links TRBV7-2 to TRBJ1-6; D unresolved. The germline gives CDR1 SGHTA, CDR2 FQGNSA. CDR3 length: 16 residues. V gave up 0 bases and J gave up 5 bases, with 11 bases separating them. For the CDR3, the DNA is TGTGCCAGCAGCTTAGCTTCCCTACAGAATAATTCACCCCTCCACTTT. It yields the protein CASSLASLQNNSPLHF.

This clone appeared once. This chain joins TRBV23-1 and TRBJ1-2; 8 bases fit TRBD1. TRBV23-1 is known as an ORF, though its function is uncertain. This CDR3 spans 15 amino acids. V trimming: 4 bases; J trimming: 3 bases; junction bases outside the gene matches: 7. This chain's CDR3 is CASSRNRGFHYGYTF. In DNA, the CDR3 is TGCGCCAGCAGTCGCAACAGGGGGTTCCACTATGGCTACACCTTC.

This chain joins TRBV4-2 and TRBJ2-2, with 8 bases matching TRBD2. Germline trimming cut 8 bases from V and 1 base from J; bases unmatched to any gene: 12. The CDR3 runs to 17 residues. Germline V gives CDR1 LGHNA, CDR2 YNFKEQ. Here the CDR3 reads CASEPGALAGNTGELFF. For the CDR3, the DNA is TGTGCCAGCGAGCCCGGGGCCCTAGCGGGGAACACCGGGGAGCTGTTTTTT.

The CDR3 bases are TGTGCCAGCTCCCGAGAGGGGGACACTGAAGCTTTCTTT. Amino acid sequence: CASSREGDTEAFF. V gene TRBV27 combines with J gene TRBJ1-1; D may be TRBD1 (6 bases). V was pared by 8 bases and J by 3 bases, with 13 bases between. CDR3 length equals 13 residues. Per germline, CDR1 MNHEY and CDR2 SMNVEV (reference sequence).

The chain recombines TRBV4-1 with TRBJ1-2; TRBD1 matches 7 bases. With 3 bases clipped from V and 4 bases from J, the junction kept 8 bases outside the gene matches. There are 15 residues in the CDR3. CDR1 is MGHRA, CDR2 YSYEKL, per germline. CDR3 sequence (DNA): TGCGCCAGCAGCCATACTGGACAGGACGGCTATGGCTACACCTTC. The encoded protein is CASSHTGQDGYGYTF.